This record covers a single TCR beta chain. What it recognizes is unknown. Mismatch with germline at one junction end may stem from a read error. According to the study, genomic DNA was the template for TCR beta VDJ and CDR3 profiling. TCRdb used MiXCR to reprocess the reads, holding one entry per CDR3 protein. The data show about half a million distinct CDR3 sequences, with approximately 32% seen just once and 0.8% to 0.85% held by the top ten. Patients chosen for sequencing had CD8+CD57+ cells that had expanded, as shown by flow cytometry. The data stem from a study of CD8+CD57+ T cells in acquired aplastic anemia. About the research overall: Roughly 3 ug was the average amount of DNA from sorted CD4+ and CD8+ cells. Study-level points and caveats: CD8+ Simpson's diversity in patients was not significantly different from that in controls.

This CDR3 is 16 amino acids long. Germline values: CDR1 ENHRY, CDR2 SYGVKD. The sample taken for sequencing was sorted CD4+, CD8+, or CD8+CD57+ T cells (not recorded which) from PBMCs. V usage is TRBV10-3 and J usage is TRBJ1-2; 8 bases map to TRBD1. The receptor was derived from a human donor with aplastic anemia. CDR3 residues: CASSYPTGAKNYGYTF. The CDR3 nucleotides are TGTGCCAGCAGTTATCCGACAGGGGCCAAAAACTATGGCTACACCTTC.